A selection of T cell receptor beta chains follows, all from one sample in a study of blood T cell repertoires in COVID-19. The assay was immunoSEQ multiplex PCR, and TCRdb's table has in-frame clones only and misses some. The sample shows 100,000 or so clones, approximately 81% of them seen only once. Sequencing was done on a sample of peripheral blood. These receptors were obtained from a human donor in a cohort sampled during active COVID-19. CDR3s include the opening cysteine and the closing phenylalanine or tryptophan. The order of the fields is J gene, D gene, V gene, clone size, CDR3 protein, CDR3 DNA. D genes are given only for firm matches. Clone size is given for some rows only: seen once, a few or many times, or a class if the clone is expanded.

TRBJ2-3 | - | TRBV5-1 | - | CASSPRIPGATPDTQYF | TGCGCCAGCAGCCCTCGAATTCCAGGGGCCACCCCAGATACGCAGTATTTT
TRBJ2-2 | - | TRBV21-1 | - | CASSKTERGQLFF | TGTGCCAGCAGCAAAACAGAGAGGGGGCAGCTGTTTTTT
TRBJ2-5 | - | TRBV4-1 | - | CASSGGGVQETQYF | TGCGCCAGCAGCGGCGGGGGCGTTCAAGAGACCCAGTACTTC
TRBJ1-2 | TRBD1 | TRBV28 | few | CASKTGGYGYTF | TGTGCCAGCAAAACAGGGGGTTATGGCTACACCTTC
TRBJ2-2 | - | TRBV15 | few | CATSRGGLGGNFGTGELFF | TGTGCCACCAGCAGAGGAGGGCTCGGAGGGAATTTCGGCACCGGGGAGCTGTTTTTT
TRBJ2-4 | TRBD2 | TRBV9 | - | CASSLLGGDIQYF | TGTGCCAGCAGCCTCCTTGGGGGGGACATTCAGTACTTC
TRBJ1-4 | - | TRBV5-8 | - | CASSLPGRTNEKLFF | TGTGCCAGCAGCCTCCCCGGACGGACAAATGAAAAACTGTTTTTT
TRBJ2-4 | - | TRBV7-8 | many | CASSPAASAAKNIQYF | TGTGCCAGCAGTCCTGCGGCCTCCGCTGCCAAAAACATTCAGTACTTC
TRBJ1-1 | - | TRBV30 | once | CAWVEGGRGTEAFF | TGTGCCTGGGTTGAAGGAGGGCGCGGCACTGAAGCTTTCTTT
TRBJ2-6 | - | TRBV15 | - | CATSREWGRSSGANVLTF | TGTGCCACCAGCAGAGAATGGGGGCGTTCTTCTGGGGCCAACGTCCTGACTTTC
TRBJ2-1 | TRBD1 | TRBV2 | - | CASSLDRADYNEQFF | TGTGCCAGCAGTTTAGACAGGGCTGACTACAATGAGCAGTTCTTC
TRBJ2-5 | TRBD1 | TRBV5-1 | - | CASSLIGQGETQYF | TGCGCCAGCAGCCTAATCGGACAGGGGGAGACCCAGTACTTC
TRBJ1-5 | - | TRBV19 | - | CATGDVRVNQPQHF | TGTGCCACAGGGGACGTTAGGGTTAATCAGCCCCAGCATTTT
TRBJ2-1 | - | TRBV28 | once | CASSPPGYNEQFF | TGTGCCAGCAGTCCCCCAGGGTACAATGAGCAGTTCTTC
TRBJ2-2 | - | TRBV4-3 | - | CASSQEQQAVLNTGELFF | TGCGCCAGCAGCCAAGAACAACAGGCCGTACTGAACACCGGGGAGCTGTTTTTT
TRBJ2-1 | - | TRBV4-1 | - | CASSPLARELPYNEQFF | TGCGCCAGCAGCCCACTGGCGAGGGAGCTACCCTACAATGAGCAGTTCTTC
TRBJ1-4 | TRBD1 | TRBV5-1 | - | CASSLGTGREKLFF | TGCGCCAGCAGCTTGGGGACAGGGAGGGAAAAACTGTTTTTT
TRBJ2-3 | TRBD1 | TRBV7-9 | once | CASSLDRTGAISTDTQYF | TGTGCCAGCAGCTTAGACAGGACAGGGGCTATTAGCACAGATACGCAGTATTTT
TRBJ1-1 | - | TRBV5-1 | once | CASSLARGAIEAFF | TGCGCCAGCAGCTTGGCCCGGGGGGCAATTGAAGCTTTCTTT
TRBJ1-1 | TRBD1 | TRBV5-1 | - | CASRLTGGSGEAFF | TGCGCCAGCAGGCTGACAGGGGGTAGCGGTGAAGCTTTCTTT
TRBJ1-1 | TRBD1 | TRBV6-5 | - | CASRKTGVTEAFF | TGTGCCAGCAGAAAAACAGGGGTGACTGAAGCTTTCTTT
TRBJ2-1 | - | TRBV4-1 | once | CASSLDQGNEQFF | TGCGCCAGCAGCCTAGACCAGGGGAATGAGCAGTTCTTC
TRBJ1-4 | - | TRBV18 | - | CASSPPSGNEKLFF | TGTGCCAGCTCACCACCGAGCGGTAATGAAAAACTGTTTTTT
TRBJ2-3 | TRBD2 | TRBV5-1 | - | CASSLRGSGRADTQYF | TGCGCCAGCAGCTTGCGAGGGAGCGGGAGGGCAGATACGCAGTATTTT
TRBJ1-2 | - | TRBV7-2 | - | CASTFGGPNSYTF | TGTGCCAGCACCTTCGGGGGACCGAATTCCTACACCTTC
TRBJ2-1 | TRBD2 | TRBV9 | once | CASGGAGAYNEQFF | TGTGCCAGCGGAGGAGCGGGGGCCTACAATGAGCAGTTCTTC
TRBJ1-1 | TRBD1 | TRBV6-6 | - | CASSSTGSGNTEAFF | TGTGCCAGCAGTTCGACAGGGTCCGGGAACACTGAAGCTTTCTTT
TRBJ2-7 | - | TRBV9 | - | CASSEEGFGEQYF | TGTGCCAGCAGCGAGGAGGGGTTTGGAGAGCAGTACTTC
TRBJ2-3 | - | TRBV2 | - | CASSEALSTDTQYF | TGTGCCAGCAGTGAAGCGCTAAGCACAGATACGCAGTATTTT
TRBJ2-7 | - | TRBV7-8 | few | CASRSGGDEQYF | TGTGCCAGCAGGTCAGGAGGGGACGAGCAGTACTTC
TRBJ1-2 | - | TRBV6-6 | - | CASSYSRDGYTF | TGTGCCAGCAGTTACTCGCGGGATGGCTACACCTTC
TRBJ1-4 | - | TRBV3-1/TRBV3-2 | - | CASSHKSGALNEKLFF | TGTGCCAGCAGCCATAAGTCGGGAGCCCTTAATGAAAAACTGTTTTTT
TRBJ2-5 | - | TRBV28 | - | CASSSPVGGETQYF | TGTGCCAGCAGTTCCCCGGTCGGTGGAGAGACCCAGTACTTC
TRBJ1-1 | - | TRBV6-5 | few | CASRGTSGTEAFF | TGTGCCAGCAGGGGGACAAGCGGCACTGAAGCTTTCTTT
TRBJ1-6 | - | TRBV6-6 | once | CASRRGPDSPLHF | TGTGCCAGCCGGCGGGGTCCTGACTCACCCCTCCACTTT
TRBJ2-7 | - | TRBV3-1/TRBV3-2 | - | CASSRIPSGYEQYF | TGTGCCAGCAGCCGCATCCCCTCCGGCTACGAGCAGTACTTC
TRBJ1-1 | - | TRBV28 | - | CASRVSTGSAFF | TGTGCCAGCAGGGTATCAACAGGTTCGGCTTTCTTT
TRBJ2-3 | TRBD2 | TRBV7-9 | many | CASSSAGADTDTQYF | TGTGCCAGCAGCTCAGCGGGGGCGGACACAGATACGCAGTATTTT
TRBJ2-1 | - | TRBV1 | - | CTSSQDKLAGGFDEQFF | TGCACCAGCAGCCAAGATAAACTAGCGGGGGGATTTGATGAGCAGTTCTTC
TRBJ1-1 | TRBD1 | TRBV2 | - | CASSRDRGLTEAFF | TGTGCCAGCAGCCGGGACAGGGGGCTTACTGAAGCTTTCTTT
TRBJ1-1 | TRBD1 | TRBV10-3 | - | CAVNPGQMNTEAFF | TGTGCCGTTAATCCGGGACAGATGAACACTGAAGCTTTCTTT
TRBJ2-7 | - | TRBV10-3 | - | CAISESGTSLSYEQYF | TGTGCCATCAGTGAGTCGGGGACATCCCTCTCCTACGAGCAGTACTTC
TRBJ1-5 | TRBD1 | TRBV6-5 | - | CASRLTGFGNQPQHF | TGTGCCAGCAGATTGACAGGGTTCGGCAATCAGCCCCAGCATTTT
TRBJ1-2 | - | TRBV28 | - | CAVGAAQGYTF | TGTGCCGTGGGCGCCGCTCAGGGCTACACCTTC
TRBJ2-1 | - | TRBV5-1 | - | CASSLEYQPRGEQFF | TGCGCCAGCAGCTTGGAATACCAGCCGAGAGGTGAGCAGTTCTTC
TRBJ1-6 | TRBD1 | TRBV2 | few | CASGPGQGGSPLHF | TGTGCCAGCGGACCGGGACAGGGTGGCTCACCCCTCCACTTT
TRBJ2-3 | - | TRBV4-2 | - | CASSQDRGPNTDTQYF | TGTGCCAGCAGCCAAGATCGAGGGCCCAACACAGATACGCAGTATTTT
TRBJ2-7 | TRBD1 | TRBV15 | once | CATSRSTGSSYEQYF | TGTGCCACCAGCAGATCGACAGGGAGCTCCTACGAGCAGTACTTC
TRBJ1-3 | - | TRBV7-9 | once | CASSRTDSPGNTIYF | TGTGCCAGCAGTCGAACCGACAGTCCTGGAAACACCATATATTTT
TRBJ1-4 | - | TRBV7-9 | - | CASSRTGMGKLFF | TGTGCCAGCAGCAGAACAGGGATGGGGAAACTGTTTTTT
TRBJ2-1 | - | TRBV4-1 | - | CASSQGRGEGLGNEQFF | TGCGCCAGCAGCCAAGGACGCGGAGAGGGCTTAGGGAATGAGCAGTTCTTC
TRBJ2-6 | TRBD1 | TRBV4-3 | - | CASSQDRTGGSGANVLTF | TGCGCCAGCAGCCAAGATCGAACAGGGGGGTCTGGGGCCAACGTCCTGACTTTC
TRBJ1-2 | - | TRBV7-9 | - | CASSPRASRYGYTF | TGTGCCAGCAGCCCTCGTGCAAGCCGTTATGGCTACACCTTC
TRBJ2-7 | - | TRBV9 | - | CASSNTGTPRSGTYEQYF | TGTGCCAGCAGCAACACCGGGACACCTCGTTCTGGAACCTACGAGCAGTACTTC